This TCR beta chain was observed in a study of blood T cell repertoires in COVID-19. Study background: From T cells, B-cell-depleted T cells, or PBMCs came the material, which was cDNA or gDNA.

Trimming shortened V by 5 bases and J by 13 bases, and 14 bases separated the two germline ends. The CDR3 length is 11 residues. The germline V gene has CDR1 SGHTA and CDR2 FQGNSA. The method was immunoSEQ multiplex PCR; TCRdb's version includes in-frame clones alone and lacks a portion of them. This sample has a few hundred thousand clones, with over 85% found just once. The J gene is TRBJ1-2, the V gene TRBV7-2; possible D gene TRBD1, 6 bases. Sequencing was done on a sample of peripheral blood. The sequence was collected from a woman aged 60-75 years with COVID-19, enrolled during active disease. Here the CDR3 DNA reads TGTGCCAGCAGCCACGGACAGCGGTTCACCTTC. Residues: CASSHGQRFTF.